The entry below gives a single T cell receptor (beta chain) sequence along with its context. The target antigen is unknown. Some second doses came at about 4 weeks and others at about 12 weeks; these were pooled. The sample is drawn from a study of T cell responses to AZD1222 COVID-19 vaccine. General study findings and limits: Possibly, clonal diversity was underestimated; donors were largely white British and included more females. Repertoires were collected only later (after the peak T cell response had occurred). Reportedly, close to half of spike-specific TCRs are directed against unmutated variant regions.

The repertoire was sequenced with immunoSEQ multiplex PCR; TCRdb's copy has only in-frame clones and lacks some. The table includes around 130,000 clones, 88% detected once. The length of the CDR3 is 14 residues. V was pared by 0 bases and J by 0 bases, with 5 bases between. The germline V gene has CDR1 LGHDT and CDR2 YNNKEL (reference sequence). V usage is TRBV3-1 (or the pseudogene TRBV3-2) and J usage is TRBJ1-1, with D uncertain. The sequencing used peripheral blood, collected 28 days after the second AZD1222 dose. This TCR came from an adult who received the AZD1222 COVID-19 vaccine. The CDR3 DNA sequence: TGTGCCAGCAGCCAAGATCGAGTGAACACTGAAGCTTTCTTT. Its protein is CASSQDRVNTEAFF.